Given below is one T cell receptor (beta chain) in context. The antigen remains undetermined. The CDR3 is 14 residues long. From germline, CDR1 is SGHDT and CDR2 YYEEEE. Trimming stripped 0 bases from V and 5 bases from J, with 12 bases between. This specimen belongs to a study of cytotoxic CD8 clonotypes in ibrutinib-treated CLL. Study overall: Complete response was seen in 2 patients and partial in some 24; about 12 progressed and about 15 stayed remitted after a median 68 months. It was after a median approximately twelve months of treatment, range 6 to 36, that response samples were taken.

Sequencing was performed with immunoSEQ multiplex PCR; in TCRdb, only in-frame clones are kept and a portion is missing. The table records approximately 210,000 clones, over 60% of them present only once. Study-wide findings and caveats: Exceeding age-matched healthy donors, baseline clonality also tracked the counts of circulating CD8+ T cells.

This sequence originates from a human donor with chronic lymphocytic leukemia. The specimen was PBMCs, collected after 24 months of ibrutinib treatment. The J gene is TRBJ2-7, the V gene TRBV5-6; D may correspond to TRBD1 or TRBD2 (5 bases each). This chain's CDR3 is CASSLAGLGNEQYF. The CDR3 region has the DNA TGTGCCAGCAGCTTGGCAGGGCTCGGGAACGAGCAGTACTTC.